This is a list of T cell receptor beta chains from one sample in a study of a mutant IDH1 vaccine in newly diagnosed glioma. Antigens of these TCRs are unknown. Repertoires were generated with immunoSEQ multiplex PCR, while TCRdb's copy carries only in-frame clones and drops some. The repertoire consists of fewer than 85,000 clones, with approximately 78% occurring once and the leading ten covering approximately 5%. The sequenced sample was PBMCs, obtained from a glioma patient whose treatment included an IDH1 peptide vaccine. Receptor source: a man aged 35-49 years with glioma. Each CDR3 is given with its conserved first and last residue. Each record gives: J gene, D gene, V gene, clone size, CDR3 protein, CDR3 DNA. D genes are given only for firm matches. Size is stated for part of the rows, as once, few or many counts, or as a class when the clone is expanded.

J gene: TRBJ1-4
D gene: -
V gene: TRBV9
clone size: -
CDR3 protein: CASSGQGDGEKLFF
CDR3 DNA: TGTGCCAGCAGCGGACAAGGGGACGGTGAAAAACTGTTTTTT

J gene: TRBJ1-5
D gene: TRBD1
V gene: TRBV19
clone size: -
CDR3 protein: CASNPQGANQPQHF
CDR3 DNA: TGTGCCAGTAACCCACAGGGGGCCAATCAGCCCCAGCATTTT

J gene: TRBJ2-5
D gene: TRBD1
V gene: TRBV19
clone size: -
CDR3 protein: CASSLQGEQETQYF
CDR3 DNA: TGTGCCAGTAGTCTACAGGGGGAACAAGAGACCCAGTACTTC

J gene: TRBJ1-3
D gene: TRBD1
V gene: TRBV6-1
clone size: -
CDR3 protein: CASSPLTGIGNTIYF
CDR3 DNA: TGTGCCAGCAGCCCATTGACAGGGATAGGAAACACCATATATTTT

J gene: TRBJ2-5
D gene: TRBD2
V gene: TRBV7-8
clone size: few
CDR3 protein: CASSLAGLAGGKETQYF
CDR3 DNA: TGTGCCAGCAGCTTAGCGGGGTTAGCGGGGGGAAAAGAGACCCAGTACTTC

J gene: TRBJ2-1
D gene: TRBD2
V gene: TRBV4-3
clone size: few
CDR3 protein: CASSQDGGLKQFF
CDR3 DNA: TGCGCCAGCAGCCAAGATGGGGGACTAAAGCAGTTCTTC

J gene: TRBJ1-1
D gene: -
V gene: TRBV7-2
clone size: -
CDR3 protein: CASSPGLGTEAFF
CDR3 DNA: TGTGCCAGCAGTCCGGGTCTTGGCACTGAAGCTTTCTTT

J gene: TRBJ2-5
D gene: -
V gene: TRBV23-1
clone size: -
CDR3 protein: CASSQGPSYRETQYF
CDR3 DNA: TGCGCCAGCAGTCAAGGCCCCAGCTACCGCGAGACCCAGTACTTC

J gene: TRBJ2-3
D gene: -
V gene: TRBV14
clone size: -
CDR3 protein: CASSHPPGGYSTDTQYF
CDR3 DNA: TGTGCCAGCAGCCACCCCCCCGGCGGGTATAGCACAGATACGCAGTATTTT

J gene: TRBJ1-3
D gene: -
V gene: TRBV7-6
clone size: -
CDR3 protein: CASSLFKSGSSGNTIYF
CDR3 DNA: TGTGCCAGCAGCTTATTTAAAAGCGGAAGCTCTGGAAACACCATATATTTT

J gene: TRBJ1-2
D gene: TRBD1
V gene: TRBV28
clone size: -
CDR3 protein: CASSWDSTILYGYTF
CDR3 DNA: TGTGCCAGCAGTTGGGACAGCACTATTCTCTATGGCTACACCTTC

J gene: TRBJ1-2
D gene: TRBD1
V gene: TRBV5-6
clone size: -
CDR3 protein: CASSLQGVDGYTF
CDR3 DNA: TGTGCCAGCAGCTTACAGGGGGTGGATGGCTACACCTTC

J gene: TRBJ2-1
D gene: -
V gene: TRBV9
clone size: -
CDR3 protein: CASSVGSGSNEQFF
CDR3 DNA: TGTGCCAGCAGCGTAGGATCCGGGTCCAATGAGCAGTTCTTC

J gene: TRBJ2-1
D gene: TRBD2
V gene: TRBV29-1
clone size: -
CDR3 protein: CSVGASGRAYNEQFF
CDR3 DNA: TGCAGCGTTGGGGCTAGCGGGAGGGCCTACAATGAGCAGTTCTTC

J gene: TRBJ1-5
D gene: -
V gene: TRBV19
clone size: -
CDR3 protein: CASSIDGQPQHF
CDR3 DNA: TGTGCCAGTAGTATAGACGGCCAGCCCCAGCATTTT

J gene: TRBJ1-1
D gene: TRBD1
V gene: TRBV15
clone size: -
CDR3 protein: CATSYRGGNTEAFF
CDR3 DNA: TGTGCCACCAGCTACAGGGGAGGGAACACTGAAGCTTTCTTT

J gene: TRBJ2-7
D gene: TRBD2
V gene: TRBV4-2
clone size: -
CDR3 protein: CASSTTPSGRRAYEQYF
CDR3 DNA: TGTGCCAGCAGCACTACCCCCAGCGGGAGAAGGGCCTACGAGCAGTACTTC

J gene: TRBJ1-1
D gene: -
V gene: TRBV7-2
clone size: -
CDR3 protein: CASSSRRTPNTEAFF
CDR3 DNA: TGTGCCAGCAGCTCACGACGGACCCCGAACACTGAAGCTTTCTTT

J gene: TRBJ2-5
D gene: TRBD2
V gene: TRBV27
clone size: -
CDR3 protein: CASSILLSGGYRTQYF
CDR3 DNA: TGTGCCAGCAGTATCCTCCTTAGCGGGGGGTATAGGACCCAGTACTTC

J gene: TRBJ1-2
D gene: -
V gene: TRBV7-2
clone size: few
CDR3 protein: CASSLAGVNYGYTF
CDR3 DNA: TGTGCCAGCAGCTTAGCAGGGGTTAACTATGGCTACACCTTC

J gene: TRBJ2-1
D gene: TRBD2
V gene: TRBV5-1
clone size: -
CDR3 protein: CASSLAASGGWIDEQFF
CDR3 DNA: TGCGCCAGCAGCTTGGCGGCTAGCGGGGGGTGGATCGATGAGCAGTTCTTC

J gene: TRBJ1-4
D gene: -
V gene: TRBV5-4
clone size: -
CDR3 protein: CASSMRGGGEKLFF
CDR3 DNA: TGTGCCAGCTCCATGAGGGGAGGTGGTGAAAAACTGTTTTTT

J gene: TRBJ2-7
D gene: -
V gene: TRBV23-1
clone size: -
CDR3 protein: CASSQGPKSLSYEQYF
CDR3 DNA: TGCGCCAGCAGTCAGGGCCCAAAAAGCCTCTCCTACGAGCAGTACTTC

J gene: TRBJ2-1
D gene: -
V gene: TRBV6-5
clone size: -
CDR3 protein: CASSYVSATYNEQFF
CDR3 DNA: TGTGCCAGCAGTTACGTTTCAGCAACCTACAATGAGCAGTTCTTC

J gene: TRBJ1-4
D gene: -
V gene: TRBV7-9
clone size: -
CDR3 protein: CASSLAGTEKLFF
CDR3 DNA: TGTGCCAGCAGCTTAGCCGGGACTGAAAAACTGTTTTTT

J gene: TRBJ1-4
D gene: -
V gene: TRBV29-1
clone size: -
CDR3 protein: CSVEGRDRGVSNEKLFF
CDR3 DNA: TGCAGCGTTGAAGGCCGAGACAGAGGGGTCTCTAATGAAAAACTGTTTTTT

J gene: TRBJ2-7
D gene: -
V gene: TRBV7-2
clone size: -
CDR3 protein: CASSQGRSSYEQYF
CDR3 DNA: TGTGCCAGCAGTCAGGGTAGGAGCTCCTACGAGCAGTACTTC

J gene: TRBJ2-1
D gene: TRBD2
V gene: TRBV9
clone size: -
CDR3 protein: CASREAGGGEQFF
CDR3 DNA: TGTGCCAGCAGGGAAGCGGGAGGTGGTGAGCAGTTCTTC

J gene: TRBJ2-5
D gene: TRBD2
V gene: TRBV7-6
clone size: -
CDR3 protein: CASSSLGTSGKETQYF
CDR3 DNA: TGTGCCAGCAGCTCTCTCGGGACTAGCGGGAAAGAGACCCAGTACTTC

J gene: TRBJ1-2
D gene: TRBD1
V gene: TRBV19
clone size: few
CDR3 protein: CASTRDREGGYTF
CDR3 DNA: TGTGCCAGTACCAGGGACAGGGAAGGAGGCTACACCTTC

J gene: TRBJ1-2
D gene: TRBD1
V gene: TRBV7-9
clone size: -
CDR3 protein: CASSFFAGQGEGYTF
CDR3 DNA: TGTGCCAGCAGCTTCTTTGCTGGGCAGGGGGAGGGCTACACCTTC

J gene: TRBJ2-5
D gene: -
V gene: TRBV7-8
clone size: -
CDR3 protein: CASSLSWRGEAQYF
CDR3 DNA: TGTGCCAGCAGCCTTAGTTGGAGGGGGGAGGCCCAGTACTTC

J gene: TRBJ2-7
D gene: -
V gene: TRBV19
clone size: -
CDR3 protein: CASSIVRGYEQYF
CDR3 DNA: TGTGCCAGTAGTATAGTCAGGGGATACGAGCAGTACTTC

J gene: TRBJ1-2
D gene: -
V gene: TRBV19
clone size: -
CDR3 protein: CASSGVRGGRSYGYTF
CDR3 DNA: TGTGCCAGTAGTGGAGTCCGAGGGGGGAGATCCTATGGCTACACCTTC

J gene: TRBJ2-7
D gene: -
V gene: TRBV19
clone size: -
CDR3 protein: CASSVGPRVYEQYF
CDR3 DNA: TGTGCCAGTAGTGTCGGGCCGAGGGTCTACGAGCAGTACTTC

J gene: TRBJ2-2
D gene: -
V gene: TRBV18
clone size: -
CDR3 protein: CASSLGQPNTGELFF
CDR3 DNA: TGTGCCAGCTCACTTGGACAGCCGAACACCGGGGAGCTGTTTTTT

J gene: TRBJ2-2
D gene: TRBD1
V gene: TRBV2
clone size: -
CDR3 protein: CASTGQGGTGELFF
CDR3 DNA: TGTGCCAGCACGGGACAGGGCGGCACCGGGGAGCTGTTTTTT

J gene: TRBJ2-7
D gene: TRBD1
V gene: TRBV19
clone size: -
CDR3 protein: CASSPLKGQGIYEQYF
CDR3 DNA: TGTGCCAGTAGTCCCCTAAAGGGACAGGGGATTTACGAGCAGTACTTC

J gene: TRBJ1-2
D gene: -
V gene: TRBV7-2
clone size: -
CDR3 protein: CASTRFRGANYGYTF
CDR3 DNA: TGTGCCAGCACCCGATTCAGAGGAGCTAACTATGGCTACACCTTC

J gene: TRBJ1-1
D gene: -
V gene: TRBV5-6
clone size: once
CDR3 protein: CASSLASGRGAAEAFF
CDR3 DNA: TGTGCCAGCAGCTTGGCCTCCGGCAGGGGCGCTGCTGAAGCTTTCTTT

J gene: TRBJ2-5
D gene: TRBD2
V gene: TRBV11-2
clone size: -
CDR3 protein: CASSPLAGKETQYF
CDR3 DNA: TGTGCCAGCAGCCCACTAGCGGGAAAAGAGACCCAGTACTTC

J gene: TRBJ2-5
D gene: -
V gene: TRBV6-6
clone size: -
CDR3 protein: CASSSWTNQETQYF
CDR3 DNA: TGTGCCAGCAGTTCCTGGACTAACCAAGAGACCCAGTACTTC

J gene: TRBJ2-1
D gene: TRBD2
V gene: TRBV30
clone size: -
CDR3 protein: CAWGMGLAGVNEQFF
CDR3 DNA: TGTGCCTGGGGAATGGGACTAGCGGGAGTTAATGAGCAGTTCTTC

J gene: TRBJ2-3
D gene: -
V gene: TRBV11-3
clone size: -
CDR3 protein: CASSRGVSRDTQYF
CDR3 DNA: TGTGCCAGCAGCCGCGGGGTTTCGCGAGATACGCAGTATTTT

J gene: TRBJ2-2
D gene: TRBD1
V gene: TRBV19
clone size: -
CDR3 protein: CASSQGAWTGELFF
CDR3 DNA: TGTGCCAGTAGTCAGGGGGCTTGGACCGGGGAGCTGTTTTTT

J gene: TRBJ2-7
D gene: -
V gene: TRBV5-4
clone size: -
CDR3 protein: CASSLPDQRGQYF
CDR3 DNA: TGTGCCAGCAGCTTGCCGGACCAGAGGGGGCAGTACTTC

J gene: TRBJ1-6
D gene: -
V gene: TRBV5-1
clone size: -
CDR3 protein: CASSLTPKVPLHF
CDR3 DNA: TGCGCCAGCAGCCTTACCCCTAAGGTGCCCCTCCACTTT

J gene: TRBJ2-1
D gene: TRBD2
V gene: TRBV15
clone size: -
CDR3 protein: CATSKAGDELNEQFF
CDR3 DNA: TGTGCCACCAGCAAAGCGGGAGATGAATTGAATGAGCAGTTCTTC

J gene: TRBJ1-2
D gene: -
V gene: TRBV10-3
clone size: -
CDR3 protein: CATGRGGDYGYTF
CDR3 DNA: TGTGCCACCGGCAGGGGTGGGGACTATGGCTACACCTTC

J gene: TRBJ1-2
D gene: -
V gene: TRBV11-2
clone size: -
CDR3 protein: CASSLMTDYGYTF
CDR3 DNA: TGTGCCAGCAGCTTGATGACCGACTATGGCTACACCTTC

J gene: TRBJ2-7
D gene: TRBD1
V gene: TRBV30
clone size: -
CDR3 protein: CAWRTTGVGSYEQYF
CDR3 DNA: TGTGCCTGGAGAACGACAGGGGTTGGCTCCTACGAGCAGTACTTC

J gene: TRBJ2-7
D gene: -
V gene: TRBV29-1
clone size: -
CDR3 protein: CSVGTGSYEQYF
CDR3 DNA: TGCAGCGTTGGCACAGGGAGCTACGAGCAGTACTTC

J gene: TRBJ2-3
D gene: -
V gene: TRBV4-3
clone size: -
CDR3 protein: CASSQTGDRTDTQYF
CDR3 DNA: TGCGCCAGCAGCCAAACCGGGGACCGCACAGATACGCAGTATTTT

J gene: TRBJ2-3
D gene: TRBD2
V gene: TRBV29-1
clone size: -
CDR3 protein: CSVGGGTDTQYF
CDR3 DNA: TGCAGCGTGGGGGGGGGCACAGATACGCAGTATTTT

J gene: TRBJ2-7
D gene: -
V gene: TRBV5-4
clone size: -
CDR3 protein: CASSLTGRSYEQYF
CDR3 DNA: TGTGCCAGCAGCTTGACAGGGCGCTCCTACGAGCAGTACTTC

J gene: TRBJ2-7
D gene: -
V gene: TRBV6-6
clone size: -
CDR3 protein: CASADTAYEQYF
CDR3 DNA: TGTGCCAGCGCGGACACCGCCTACGAGCAGTACTTC

J gene: TRBJ1-4
D gene: TRBD1
V gene: TRBV7-2
clone size: -
CDR3 protein: CASSPGGGAGEKLFF
CDR3 DNA: TGTGCCAGCAGCCCAGGAGGGGGCGCCGGTGAAAAACTGTTTTTT